A single sample is the source of the 24 T cell receptor beta chains below, sequenced in a study of blood T cell repertoires in COVID-19. Measured with immunoSEQ multiplex PCR; TCRdb has only the in-frame clones, and not every one. This sample has 230,000 or so clones, with 85% to 90% found just once. The sample taken for sequencing was peripheral blood. The source is a woman between 40 and 55 years old who had recovered from COVID-19.

The V call is TRBV6-2 or TRBV6-3, the J call TRBJ2-7, with 10 bases lining up with TRBD2. Germline values: CDR1 MNHEY, CDR2 SVGEGT. J lost 3 bases, V lost 4 bases, and 6 bases had no gene match. The CDR3 runs 15 residues. CDR3 DNA sequence: TGTGCCAGCAGTTTCCCTAGCGGGAGTTTCTACGAGCAGTACGTC. Translation gives CASSFPSGSFYEQYV.

The chain joins TRBV6-1 to TRBJ1-2; D remains ambiguous. The V end was cut by 2 bases, the J end by 6 bases, with 10 bases between. Germline lookup yields CDR1 MNHNS and CDR2 SASEGT. The CDR3 is 13 amino acids. The chain's CDR3 is CASSETVLHGYTF. Written as DNA, the CDR3 is TGTGCCAGCAGTGAAACGGTGTTACATGGCTACACCTTC.

This rearrangement joins TRBV19 to TRBJ2-1, with TRBD2 matching over 10 bases. Germline CDR1 and CDR2: LNHDA and SQIVND (reference sequence). The CDR3 has 15 amino acids. V was clipped by 5 bases and J by 5 bases; unmatched bases: 6. CDR3 in DNA: TGTGCCAGTAGTCCTGGACTAGCGGACCACAATGAGCAGTTCTTC. Residues: CASSPGLADHNEQFF. The full variable domain, its missing parts supplied by reference TRBV19 and TRBJ2-1, is DGGITQSPKYLFRKEGQNVTLSCEQNLNHDAMYWYRQDPGQGLRLIYYSQIVNDFQKGDIAEGYSVSREKKESFPLTVTSAQKNPTAFYLCASSPGLADHNEQFFGPGTRLTVL.

J is TRBJ2-6 and V is TRBV4-2; 10 bases align to TRBD1. CDR1 LGHNA and CDR2 YNFKEQ come from the germline V gene. The trim removed 1 base at V and 5 bases at J, leaving 2 bases unmatched. This CDR3 comprises 16 residues. The CDR3 DNA follows: TGTGCCAGCAGCCAAGCGGACAGGGGGAGGGCCAACGTCCTGACTTTC. This translates into CASSQADRGRANVLTF.

The chain links TRBV7-9 to TRBJ1-4; TRBD1 matches 8 bases. V was pared by 3 bases and J by 8 bases, with 5 bases of the junction left unmatched. The CDR3 contains 14 residues. Per the germline V gene, CDR1 is SEHNR and CDR2 is FQNEAQ (reference sequence). CDR3 in amino acids: CASSFRGPGEKLFF. The CDR3 coding sequence is TGTGCCAGCAGCTTCAGGGGGCCTGGGGAAAAACTGTTTTTT.

Here the CDR3 DNA reads TGTGCCTGGACCGGAGACCGGGACACCATCTACGAGCAGTACTTC. It specifies CAWTGDRDTIYEQYF. J is TRBJ2-7 and V is TRBV30; TRBD1 is a possible D gene (6 bases). This CDR3 is 15 amino acids long. Between the trimmed V and J ends, which lost 4 bases and 3 bases, there was a span of 19 bases. Germline V lookup: CDR1 GTSNPN, CDR2 SVGIG (reference sequence). Full variable domain (missing parts from reference TRBV30 and TRBJ2-7): SQTIHQWPATLVQPVGSPLSLECTVEGTSNPNLYWYRQAAGRGLQLLFYSVGIGQISSEVPQNLSASRPQDRQFILSSKKLLLSDSGFYLCAWTGDRDTIYEQYFGPGTRLTVT.

The table lists this clone with a count of one. This chain connects TRBV24-1 to TRBJ2-2, with D maybe TRBD1 (5 bases). The CDR3 contains 15 residues. V gave up 5 bases and J gave up 0 bases, with 9 bases separating them. Germline-derived CDR1 and CDR2 are KGHDR and SFDVKD. CDR3 residues: CATSGRGPNTGELFF. The DNA of the CDR3 is TGTGCCACCAGTGGAAGGGGCCCGAACACCGGGGAGCTGTTTTTT.

The rearrangement links TRBV2 to TRBJ1-2; 8 positions match TRBD1. V gave up 5 bases and J gave up 5 bases; unmatched junction bases: 4. Germline V lookup: CDR1 SNHLY, CDR2 FYNNEI. This CDR3 comprises 13 residues. The CDR3 loop reads CASSYRGGYGYTF. In nucleotides, the CDR3 is TGTGCCAGCAGTTACAGGGGGGGATATGGCTACACCTTC.

The V call is TRBV28, the J call TRBJ1-5, with D maybe TRBD1 (6 bases). The V gene lost 2 bases and the J gene lost 7 bases, with 15 bases spanning the gap. This CDR3 comprises 15 residues. CDR1 is MDHEN, CDR2 SYDVKM, per germline. The CDR3 loop reads CASSLDSTGGQPQHF. The CDR3 nucleotides are TGTGCCAGCAGTTTAGATTCGACAGGCGGGCAGCCCCAGCATTTT.

V and J are TRBV30 and TRBJ1-4; D possibly corresponds to TRBD1 (5 bases). The germline V gene encodes CDR1 GTSNPN and CDR2 SVGIG (reference sequence). Trimming took off 2 bases at V and 7 bases at J, with 8 bases between the two ends. The CDR3 contains 12 residues. CDR3 DNA: TGTGCCTGGAGTTCTGGGGCTGAAAAACTGTTTTTT. Protein product: CAWSSGAEKLFF.

CDR3 region: CASSSPGTSPYNEQFF. The CDR3 coding sequence is TGTGCCAGCAGTTCGCCCGGGACTAGCCCCTACAATGAGCAGTTCTTC. V usage is TRBV6-6 and J usage is TRBJ2-1; 9 positions agree with TRBD2. CDR3 length: 16 amino acids. The trim removed 4 bases at V and 2 bases at J, leaving 6 bases unmatched. Germline V gene data show CDR1 as MNHNY and CDR2 as SVGAGI (reference sequence).

The chain joins TRBV18 to TRBJ2-7; maybe TRBD2 (6 bases). V dropped 2 bases and J dropped 4 bases, with 9 bases sitting between them. The CDR3 sequence is 13 residues long. Germline loops: CDR1 KGHSH, CDR2 LQKENI. CDR3 DNA sequence: TGTGCCAGCTCACCAGGGGCGGGGTACGAGCAGTACGTC. Encoded protein: CASSPGAGYEQYV.

The count of this clone is one. V gene TRBV7-2 combines with J gene TRBJ2-7, with a possible D match to TRBD1 (6 bases). There are 14 residues in the CDR3. The V end lost 5 bases, the J end lost 3 bases, and 14 bases lay between the germline ends. CDR1 is SGHTA, CDR2 FQGNSA, per germline. The CDR3 sequence is CASSPGTPVYEQYF. CDR3 DNA sequence: TGTGCCAGCAGCCCCGGGACACCAGTCTACGAGCAGTACTTC. Full variable domain (missing parts from reference TRBV7-2 and TRBJ2-7): GAGVSQSPSNKVTEKGKDVELRCDPISGHTALYWYRQSLGQGLEFLIYFQGNSAPDKSGLPSDRFSAERTGGSVSTLTIQRTQQEDSAVYLCASSPGTPVYEQYFGPGTRLTVT.

The rearrangement joins TRBV5-1 to TRBJ1-1; D gene unclear. Germline lookup yields CDR1 SGHRS and CDR2 YFSETQ. The CDR3 contains 14 residues. Trimming shortened V by 0 bases and J by 5 bases, and 11 bases separated the two germline ends. The CDR3 spells CASSLAVTRTEAFF. CDR3 bases: TGCGCCAGCAGCTTGGCCGTCACCAGGACTGAAGCTTTCTTT. Full variable domain (rest looked up from reference TRBV5-1 and TRBJ1-1): KAGVTQTPRYLIKTRGQQVTLSCSPISGHRSVSWYQQTPGQGLQFLFEYFSETQRNKGNFPGRFSGRQFSNSRSEMNVSTLELGDSALYLCASSLAVTRTEAFFGQGTRLTVV.

The rearrangement links TRBV6-2 or TRBV6-3 to TRBJ2-1; 7 nucleotides line up with TRBD2. The germline V gene has CDR1 MNHEY and CDR2 SVGEGT. With V trimmed by 0 bases and J by 5 bases, 10 bases remained unmatched. The CDR3 is 17 amino acids. This CDR3 is CASSYSLTSDKNNEQFF. CDR3 in DNA: TGTGCCAGCAGTTACTCGTTAACTAGCGACAAGAACAATGAGCAGTTCTTC.

There are a few counts of this clone. The chain recombines TRBV6-5 with TRBJ2-6; D call uncertain. The V end was cut by 7 bases, the J end by 1 base, with 11 bases between. This CDR3 has 15 amino acids. CDR1 MNHEY and CDR2 SVGAGI come from the germline V gene. The chain's CDR3 is CASKERPSGANVLTF. The CDR3 DNA is TGTGCCAGCAAGGAGCGCCCTTCTGGGGCCAACGTCCTGACTTTC.

V is TRBV24-1 and J is TRBJ2-2, with D unclear. Trimming shortened V by 4 bases and J by 1 base, and 9 bases separated the two germline ends. The germline gives CDR1 KGHDR, CDR2 SFDVKD. CDR3 length: 15 amino acids. CDR3 amino acids: CATSDRSRNTGELFF. CDR3 bases: TGTGCCACCAGTGACCGTTCTAGGAACACCGGGGAGCTGTTTTTT.

The chain couples TRBV19 to TRBJ2-7; TRBD1 might be the D (6 bases). This CDR3 has 15 residues. CDR1 LNHDA and CDR2 SQIVND come from the germline V gene (reference sequence). Trimming removed 2 bases from V and 8 bases from J, with 19 bases in between. In DNA, the CDR3 is TGTGCCAGTAGTATAAGCAGGACAGCAGGTACCAAGCAGTACTTC. Translating gives CASSISRTAGTKQYF.

The gene calls are TRBV15 and TRBJ1-2, with a weak D call TRBD1 (5 bases). This CDR3 has 16 residues. The germline V gene encodes CDR1 LNHNV and CDR2 YYDKDF (reference sequence). V was pared by 1 base and J by 7 bases, with 19 bases between. The CDR3 DNA reads TGTGCCACCAGCAGAGTGGACGGCCCGGGGGAAAGTGGCTACACCTTC. Protein: CATSRVDGPGESGYTF.

This clone occurred once. The rearrangement links TRBV24-1 to TRBJ2-7; TRBD1 might be the D (6 bases). Per germline, CDR1 KGHDR and CDR2 SFDVKD. This CDR3 region has 16 residues. Trimming removed 4 bases from V and 4 bases from J, with 19 bases in between. The CDR3 DNA follows: TGTGCCACCAGTGACCATGATTCAGGGGTGAGGTACGAGCAGTACTTC. Its protein is CATSDHDSGVRYEQYF.

Here the CDR3 DNA reads TGTGCCAGCAGCCAACTAGCCTCTAATGAGCAGTTCTTC. Translated, it gives CASSQLASNEQFF. The gene calls are TRBV3-1 (or the pseudogene TRBV3-2) and TRBJ2-1; TRBD2 might be the D (5 bases). Germline values: CDR1 LGHDT, CDR2 YNNKEL (reference sequence). The CDR3 consists of 13 residues. Trimming shortened V by 2 bases and J by 7 bases, and 9 bases separated the two germline ends.

A word on this clone: This could be a read error, since a much larger clone is one nucleotide away. The chain has TRBV6-5 and TRBJ2-7, with D perhaps TRBD1 (6 bases). This CDR3 has 14 residues. V shed 6 bases and J shed 3 bases, with 15 bases lying between them. Germline CDR1 MNHEY, CDR2 SVGAGI. CDR3 protein: CASRYRDKDYEQYF. Here the CDR3 DNA reads TGTGCCAGCAGGTACCGGGACAAAGACTACGAGCAGTACTTC.

The gene calls are TRBV7-9 and TRBJ2-4; 9 nucleotides agree with TRBD1. Germline trimming cut 3 bases from V and 5 bases from J; bases unmatched to any gene: 8. The CDR3 length is 16 residues. Germline CDR1 SEHNR, CDR2 FQNEAQ (reference sequence). CDR3 bases: TGTGCCAGCAGCTTGGGGACAGGGTTTGAGGAAAACATTCAGTACTTC. This sequence encodes CASSLGTGFEENIQYF.

V gene TRBV4-3 combines with J gene TRBJ2-3, with 11 bases that match TRBD2. Germline V gene sequence: CDR1 LGHNA, CDR2 YSLEER. J lost 2 bases, V lost 0 bases, and 4 bases had no gene match. CDR3 length: 17 residues. The CDR3 bases are TGCGCCAGCAGCCAAGACGAGGGACTAGCGGTCACAGATACGCAGTATTTT. The encoded protein is CASSQDEGLAVTDTQYF.